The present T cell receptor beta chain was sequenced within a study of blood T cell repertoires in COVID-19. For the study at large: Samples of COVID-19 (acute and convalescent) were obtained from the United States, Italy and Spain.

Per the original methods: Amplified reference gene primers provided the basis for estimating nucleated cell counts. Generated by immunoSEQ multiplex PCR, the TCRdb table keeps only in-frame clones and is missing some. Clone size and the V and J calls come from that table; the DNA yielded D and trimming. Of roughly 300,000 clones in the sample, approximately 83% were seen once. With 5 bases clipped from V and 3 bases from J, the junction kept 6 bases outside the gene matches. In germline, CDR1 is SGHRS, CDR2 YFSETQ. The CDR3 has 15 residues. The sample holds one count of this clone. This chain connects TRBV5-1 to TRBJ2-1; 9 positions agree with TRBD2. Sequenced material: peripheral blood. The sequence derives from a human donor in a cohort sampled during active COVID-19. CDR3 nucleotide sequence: TGCGCCAGCAGTCCTAGCGGGGCCCGCTACAATGAGCAGTTCTTC. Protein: CASSPSGARYNEQFF.